This paragraph reports one TCR beta chain. This clonotype has at least ten counts. What antigen it recognizes has not been identified. Within one base of it there is no much larger clone, and no base qualities were kept. This specimen's time point label, per the study, means: day 60 (about 2 months) after transplantation. Interpreted using the paper, the treatment or condition label stands for: allogeneic hematopoietic cell transplantation with graft depleted of TCRalphabeta T cells and CD19 B cells. The transplant recipients were children given TCRalphabeta/CD19-depleted allogeneic hematopoietic cell grafts. The sample is drawn from a study of T-cell reconstitution after alpha-beta-depleted transplantation in children (dated by TCRdb to 2015 to 2016). General notes on the study: Using TCR repertoire profiling, the study quantitatively followed how T-cell immune reconstitution unfolded in children after TCRalphabeta/CD19-depleted allogeneic hematopoietic cell transplantation.

For CDR1 and CDR2, the germline V gene (reference sequence) lists WNHNN and SYGVQD. Reading from cysteine to phenylalanine, the CDR3 counts 14 amino acids. Solely the CDR3 DNA is kept, with 42 bases framed from the first base. Trimming removed 11 bases from V and 5 bases from J; the gene matches leave 13 bases unexplained. The study at large found these results: In some patients, the high TCRbeta diversity seen at day 60 was put down to recipient T cells and intrathymic progenitors that had survived conditioning. About two months after transplant, the apparently early recovery of alphabetaT-cell counts reportedly depended on just several hundred clones that had expanded rapidly and came from non-depleted graft cells. Over the following months the frequencies of hyperexpanded clones went down, and after one year T-cell counts and TCRbeta diversity were mostly credited to newly produced T cells.

Library preparation was by PCR. The instrument was an Illumina HiSeq 2500. Molecular barcoding was employed in the preparation of TCR libraries, with unique molecular identifiers being used to normalize TCRbeta repertoire quantification. TCRdb reanalyzed the raw reads on its own, using fastp at Q25 for trimming and MiXCR for clone calling, and kept in-frame beta chains. Every distinct CDR3 protein forms one entry, paired with its most common genes and DNA. This sample holds about 16,000 distinct CDR3 sequences; around 8.3% were observed only once. Less than 40% of the sample belongs to the ten largest clones.

The sequence is built from TRBV10-1 and TRBJ2-3; 7 central bases correspond to TRBD1. Sequencing was performed on PBMCs, mostly from graft donor cells, taken 60 days after TCRalphabeta/CD19-depleted stem cell transplant. The sequence was obtained from a boy less than two years old who had a stem cell transplant for Wiskott-Aldrich syndrome, so the T cells may come from the graft donor. CDR3 region: CAANRGERRDTQYF. The DNA sequence follows: TGCGCCGCCAACAGGGGAGAGAGGAGAGATACGCAGTATTTT.